In this sample, the clone carrying this TCR beta chain turned up a few times. Its antigen remains unknown. These data belong to a study of blood T cells in healthy people across ages. Healthy individuals of Caucasian origin from Russia, aged roughly 6 to 90, served as donors. It was with a sample-barcoded 5' primer and a J-beta primer mix that a second PCR of roughly 7 to 11 cycles was run. Tagging of each cDNA molecule was performed by a template-switch adaptor with 12 random nucleotides. CDR3-containing paired-end reads numbered at least 2.5 million in each sample. One entry per CDR3 protein results from TCRdb running MiXCR on the 5' RACE reads. The sample yields 650,000 to 800,000 distinct CDR3 sequences, over 40% seen once. The study, taken as a whole, reports: The diversity estimates, figures obtained from one million T cells, were considered underestimates.

V lost 0 bases and J lost 8, with 11 bases in between. Germline V gives CDR1 MNHEY, CDR2 SVGEGT. The CDR3 is made up of 14 amino acids. Sequenced sample: blood. J is TRBJ2-1 and V is TRBV6-2 or TRBV6-3, with D tentatively TRBD1 (6 bases). The receptor was derived from a woman older than 75 in good health. In DNA form, the CDR3 reads TGTGCCAGCAGTTACTCAGGGGGATGGGATGAGCAGTTCTTC. Its protein product is CASSYSGGWDEQFF.